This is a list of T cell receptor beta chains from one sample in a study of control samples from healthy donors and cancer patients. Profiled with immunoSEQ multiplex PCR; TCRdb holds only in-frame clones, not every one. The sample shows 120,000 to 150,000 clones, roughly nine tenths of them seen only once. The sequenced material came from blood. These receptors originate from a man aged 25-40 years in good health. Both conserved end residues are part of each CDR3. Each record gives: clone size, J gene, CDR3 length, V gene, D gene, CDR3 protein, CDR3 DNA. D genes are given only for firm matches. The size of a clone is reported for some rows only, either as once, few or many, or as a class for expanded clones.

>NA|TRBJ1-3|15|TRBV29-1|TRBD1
CSVGIGTGTGNTIYF
TGCAGCGTTGGGATCGGGACAGGGACTGGAAACACCATATATTTT
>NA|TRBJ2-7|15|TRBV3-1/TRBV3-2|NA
CASSGRRVPGYEQYF
TGTGCCAGCAGCGGCCGACGGGTCCCCGGGTACGAGCAGTACTTC
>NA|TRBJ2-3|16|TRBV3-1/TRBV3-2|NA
CASSQEWTGLTDTQYF
TGTGCCAGCAGCCAAGAATGGACTGGACTCACAGATACGCAGTATTTT
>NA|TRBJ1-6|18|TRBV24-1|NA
CATSDEMTESSYNSPLHF
TGTGCCACCAGTGATGAAATGACGGAAAGCTCCTATAATTCACCCCTCCACTTT
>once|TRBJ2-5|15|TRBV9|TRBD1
CASSTRTGEGETQYF
TGTGCCAGCAGCACCCGGACAGGGGAGGGGGAGACCCAGTACTTC
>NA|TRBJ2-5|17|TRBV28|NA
CASSLGGGTGGQETQYF
TGTGCCAGCAGTTTGGGAGGGGGTACGGGGGGCCAAGAGACCCAGTACTTC
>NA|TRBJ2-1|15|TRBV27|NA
CASSLSGTGYNEQFF
TGTGCCAGCAGTTTATCTGGGACGGGATACAATGAGCAGTTCTTC
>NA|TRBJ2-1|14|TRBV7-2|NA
CASSASVGDSEQFF
TGTGCCAGCAGCGCCTCAGTCGGGGATTCTGAGCAGTTCTTC
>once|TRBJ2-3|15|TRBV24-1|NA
CATSDPRTLADTQYF
TGTGCCACCAGTGACCCGCGGACTCTGGCAGATACGCAGTATTTT
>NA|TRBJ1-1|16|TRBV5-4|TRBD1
CASSPGGQGTSTEAFF
TGTGCCAGCAGCCCCGGAGGACAGGGGACGAGCACTGAAGCTTTCTTT
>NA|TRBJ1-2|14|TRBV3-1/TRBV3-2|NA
CASSQAGAIYGYTF
TGTGCCAGCAGCCAAGCAGGGGCTATCTATGGCTACACCTTC
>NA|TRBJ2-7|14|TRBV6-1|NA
CASSEHGAAYEQYF
TGTGCCAGCAGTGAACATGGTGCTGCGTACGAGCAGTACTTC
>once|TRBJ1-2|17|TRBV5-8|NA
CASSTPGSWGPNDGYTF
TGTGCCAGCAGCACCCCAGGGTCTTGGGGGCCCAATGATGGCTACACCTTC
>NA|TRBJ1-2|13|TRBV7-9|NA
CASSPPGGDGYTF
TGTGCCAGCAGCCCGCCTGGCGGGGATGGCTACACCTTC
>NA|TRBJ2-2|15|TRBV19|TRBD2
CASRGTSGGTGELFF
TGTGCCAGTAGAGGGACTAGCGGGGGGACCGGGGAGCTGTTTTTT
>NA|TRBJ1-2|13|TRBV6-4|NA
CASSDQRGYGYTF
TGTGCCAGCAGTGACCAGCGGGGTTATGGCTACACCTTC
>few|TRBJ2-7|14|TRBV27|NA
CASSFRGTSYEQYF
TGTGCCAGCAGTTTTCGTGGGACCTCCTACGAGCAGTACTTC
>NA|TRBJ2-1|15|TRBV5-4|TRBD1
CASSSRQGIDNEQFF
TGTGCCAGCAGCTCGAGACAGGGTATCGACAATGAGCAGTTCTTC
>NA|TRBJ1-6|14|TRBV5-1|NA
CASSLLGDNSPLHF
TGCGCCAGCAGCTTGTTAGGGGATAATTCACCCCTCCACTTT
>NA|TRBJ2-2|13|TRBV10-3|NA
CAIRQGSTGELFF
TGTGCCATCAGACAGGGAAGCACCGGGGAGCTGTTTTTT
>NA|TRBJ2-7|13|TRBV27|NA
CASSFTGSYEQYF
TGTGCCAGCAGTTTCACAGGGAGCTACGAGCAGTACTTC
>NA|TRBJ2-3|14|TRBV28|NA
CASSSPTSPDTQYF
TGTGCCAGCAGTTCCCCTACTAGCCCAGATACGCAGTATTTT
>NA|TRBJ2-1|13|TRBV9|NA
CASSVDGGYEQFF
TGTGCCAGCAGCGTAGATGGTGGGTATGAGCAGTTCTTC
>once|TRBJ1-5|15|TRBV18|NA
CASSPQQELGQPQHF
TGTGCCAGCTCACCACAACAGGAACTGGGTCAGCCCCAGCATTTT
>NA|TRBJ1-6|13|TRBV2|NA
CASRDNYNSPLHF
TGTGCCAGCAGGGACAATTATAATTCACCCCTCCACTTT
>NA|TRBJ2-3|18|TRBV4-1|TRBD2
CASSQVGGDGYAPDTQYF
TGCGCCAGCAGCCAAGTGGGGGGGGACGGTTACGCCCCAGATACGCAGTATTTT
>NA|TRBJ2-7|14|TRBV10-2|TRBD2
CASSVGSGDYEQYF
TGCGCCAGCAGTGTAGGTAGCGGGGATTACGAGCAGTACTTC